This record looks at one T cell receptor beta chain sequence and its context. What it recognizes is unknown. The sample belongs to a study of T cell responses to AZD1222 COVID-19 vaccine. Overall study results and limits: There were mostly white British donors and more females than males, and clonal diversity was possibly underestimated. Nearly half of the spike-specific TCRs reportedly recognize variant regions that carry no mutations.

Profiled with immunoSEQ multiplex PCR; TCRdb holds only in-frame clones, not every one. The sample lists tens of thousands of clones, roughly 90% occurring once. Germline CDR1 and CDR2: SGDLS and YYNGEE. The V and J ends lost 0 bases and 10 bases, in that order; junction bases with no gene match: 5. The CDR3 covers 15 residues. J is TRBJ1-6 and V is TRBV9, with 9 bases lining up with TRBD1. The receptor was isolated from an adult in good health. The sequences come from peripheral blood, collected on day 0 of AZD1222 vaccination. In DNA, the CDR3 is TGTGCCAGCAGCGTAGCTTCGGGACAGGGCTCACCCCTCCACTTT. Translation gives CASSVASGQGSPLHF.